What follows describes a single TCR beta chain. Its antigen is as yet unknown. This sample stems from a study of response to subunit inactivated influenza vaccine. Findings and limits, study-wide: Authors suggested few new T cells are recruited by each seasonal influenza vaccination.

MiXCR was run by TCRdb on the RT-PCR reads, yielding one entry per CDR3 protein. Here the sample spans 550,000 to 800,000 distinct CDR3 sequences, 15% to 17% being singletons. The CDR3 has 13 amino acids. V was shortened by 5 bases and J by 5 bases, with 12 bases between the two germline ends. In germline, CDR1 is SEHNR, CDR2 FQNEAQ (reference sequence). This chain links TRBV7-9 with TRBJ2-5; no clear D gene. This sample comprised PBMCs from blood, obtained about 13 days after vaccination. The sequence was obtained from a man between 50 and 59 years old who received an inactivated influenza vaccine. The CDR3 spells CASSADLGETQYF. CDR3 nucleotides: TGTGCCAGCAGCGCGGACCTGGGGGAGACCCAGTACTTC.